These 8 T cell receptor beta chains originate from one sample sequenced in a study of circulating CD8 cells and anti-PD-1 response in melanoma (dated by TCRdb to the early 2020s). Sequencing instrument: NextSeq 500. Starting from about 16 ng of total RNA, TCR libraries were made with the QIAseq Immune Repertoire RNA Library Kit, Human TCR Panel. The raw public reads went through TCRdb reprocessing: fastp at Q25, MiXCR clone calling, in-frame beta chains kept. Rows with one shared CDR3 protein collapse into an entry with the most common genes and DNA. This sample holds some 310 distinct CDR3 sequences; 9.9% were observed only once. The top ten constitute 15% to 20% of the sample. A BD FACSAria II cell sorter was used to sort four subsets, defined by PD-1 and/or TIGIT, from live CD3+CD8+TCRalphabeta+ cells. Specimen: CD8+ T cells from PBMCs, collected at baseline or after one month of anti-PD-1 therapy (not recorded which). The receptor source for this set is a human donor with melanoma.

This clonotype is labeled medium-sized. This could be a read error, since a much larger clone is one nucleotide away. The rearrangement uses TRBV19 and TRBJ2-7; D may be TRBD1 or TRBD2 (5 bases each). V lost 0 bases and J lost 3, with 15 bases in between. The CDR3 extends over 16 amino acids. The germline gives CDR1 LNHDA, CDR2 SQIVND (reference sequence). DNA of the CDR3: TGTGCCAGTAGTATAGATCCCGGGGCACCGTTCTACGAGCAGTACTTC. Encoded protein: CASSIDPGAPFYEQYF.

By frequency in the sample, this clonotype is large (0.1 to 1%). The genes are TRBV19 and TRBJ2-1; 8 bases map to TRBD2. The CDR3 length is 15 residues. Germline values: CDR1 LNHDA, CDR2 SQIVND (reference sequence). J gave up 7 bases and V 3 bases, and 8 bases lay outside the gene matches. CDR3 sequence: CASSIGGDGWNEQFF. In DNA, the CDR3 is TGTGCCAGTAGTATCGGGGGGGACGGATGGAATGAGCAGTTCTTC.

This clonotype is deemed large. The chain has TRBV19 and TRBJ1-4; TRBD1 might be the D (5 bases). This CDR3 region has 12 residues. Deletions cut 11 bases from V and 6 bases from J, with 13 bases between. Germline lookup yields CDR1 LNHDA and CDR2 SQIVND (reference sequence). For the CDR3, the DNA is TGTGCCTCCCGGGACGGAGATGAAAAACTGTTTTTT. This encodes CASRDGDEKLFF.

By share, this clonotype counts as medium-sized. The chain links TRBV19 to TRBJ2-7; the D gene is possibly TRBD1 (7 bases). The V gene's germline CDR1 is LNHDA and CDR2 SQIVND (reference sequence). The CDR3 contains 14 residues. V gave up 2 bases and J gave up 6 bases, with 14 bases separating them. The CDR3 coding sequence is TGTGCCAGTAGTATAAGGGCGGGACAGACCGAGCAGTACTTC. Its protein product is CASSIRAGQTEQYF.

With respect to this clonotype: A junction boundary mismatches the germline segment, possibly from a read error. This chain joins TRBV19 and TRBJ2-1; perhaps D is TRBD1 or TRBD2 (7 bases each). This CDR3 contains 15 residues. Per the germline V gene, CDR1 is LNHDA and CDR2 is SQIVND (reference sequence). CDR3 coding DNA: TGTGCCGGTAGTGCAGGGGGGGGCGCTTACAATGTGCAGTTCTTC. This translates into CAGSAGGGAYNVQFF.

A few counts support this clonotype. The CDR3 sequence is CASSLVTESTEAFF. For the CDR3, the DNA is TGCGCCAGCAGCTTGGTAACGGAATCAACTGAAGCTTTCTTT. The gene calls are TRBV5-1 and TRBJ1-1; D call uncertain. Trimming pared 0 bases from V and 5 bases from J, leaving 11 bases between. Looked up from germline, CDR1 is SGHRS and CDR2 is YFSETQ. The CDR3 spans 14 residues.

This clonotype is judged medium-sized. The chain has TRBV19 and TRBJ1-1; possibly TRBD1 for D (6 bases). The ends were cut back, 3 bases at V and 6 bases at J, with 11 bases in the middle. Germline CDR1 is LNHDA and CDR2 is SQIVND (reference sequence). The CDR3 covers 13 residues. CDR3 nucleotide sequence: TGTGCCAGTAGTATTTGGGGACAACCTGAAGCTTTCTTT. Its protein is CASSIWGQPEAFF.

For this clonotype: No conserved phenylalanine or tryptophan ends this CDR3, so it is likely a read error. CDR3 sequence reads: CSARLSGPNGPETQYL. In DNA form, the CDR3 reads TGCAGTGCTAGACTCTCCGGACCGAATGGCCCAGAGACCCAGTACCTC. The rearrangement joins TRBV20-1 to TRBJ2-5; unclear D gene. Germline V gene data show CDR1 as DFQATT and CDR2 as SNEGSKA (reference sequence). The CDR3 has 16 residues. V lost 2 bases, J lost 4 bases, and 20 bases lay in between.